Each of the 18 T cell receptor beta chains below was sequenced from the same sample in a study of a mutant IDH1 vaccine in newly diagnosed glioma (dated by TCRdb to the early 2020s). Their target antigens are unknown. The time point label on this specimen signifies: week 35, safety follow-up. Each vaccine dose was 300 ug of a 20-mer mutant IDH1 peptide in Montanide, given subcutaneously with topical imiquimod. The library was obtained by the immunoSEQ multiplex PCR assay. As stored in TCRdb, this immuneACCESS dataset retains in-frame rearrangements with V and J assigned. A fraction of the clones does not appear; measured against another copy, unresolved V genes explain less than half of the discrepancy, and the remainder lacks a known reason. The sample has approximately 47,000 clones on record, more than 75% of them singletons. Together, the top ten hold more than 5% of the sample. This sample comprised PBMCs, obtained from a glioma patient whose treatment included an IDH1 peptide vaccine. Receptor source: a woman between 40 and 50 years old with glioma.

This clone was seen more than once but under ten times. The chain carries TRBV18 and TRBJ1-5; D call uncertain. This CDR3 contains 16 residues. In germline, CDR1 is KGHSH, CDR2 LQKENI. The V gene lost 6 bases and the J gene lost 0 bases, with 15 bases spanning the gap. CDR3 sequence: CASSNHQVNSNQPQHF. CDR3 coding DNA: TGTGCCAGCTCCAACCACCAGGTCAATAGCAATCAGCCCCAGCATTTT. Using reference TRBV18 and TRBJ1-5 for the parts outside the CDR3, the full variable domain is NAGVMQNPRHLVRRRGQEARLRCSPMKGHSHVYWYRQLPEEGLKFMVYLQKENIIDESGMPKERFSAEFPKEGPSILRIQQVVRGDSAAYFCASSNHQVNSNQPQHFGDGTRLSIL.

The V and J genes are TRBV6-1 and TRBJ1-2; perhaps TRBD1 as D (5 bases). Trimming removed 11 bases at V and 0 bases at J, with 13 bases between. CDR1 and CDR2 (germline): MNHNS, SASEGT. This CDR3 has 13 amino acids. DNA for the CDR3: TGTGCCGGGGGGGTTCTCCCTAACTATGGCTACACCTTC. This codes for CAGGVLPNYGYTF.

The rearrangement uses TRBV5-8 and TRBJ2-7; D possibly matches TRBD1 or TRBD2 (5 bases each). Germline V gene data show CDR1 as SGHTS and CDR2 as YDEGEE. The CDR3 spans 16 residues. The ends were cut back, 4 bases at V and 1 base at J, with 18 bases in the middle. CDR3 in amino acids: CASSPRPGAASYEQYF. Written as DNA, the CDR3 is TGTGCCAGCAGCCCAAGGCCCGGGGCAGCATCCTACGAGCAGTACTTC.

The chain links TRBV5-4 to TRBJ2-5, with a possible D match to TRBD1 (5 bases). Trimming took 4 bases from V and 0 from J, leaving 16 bases between them. From germline, CDR1 is SGHNT and CDR2 YYREEE (reference sequence). CDR3 size: 16 residues. CDR3 loop: CASSLAGSQYQETQYF. The CDR3 DNA follows: TGTGCCAGCAGCCTTGCAGGGTCACAGTACCAAGAGACCCAGTACTTC. Complete variable domain (other parts from reference TRBV5-4 and TRBJ2-5): ETGVTQSPTHLIKTRGQQVTLRCSSQSGHNTVSWYQQALGQGPQFIFQYYREEENGRGNFPPRFSGLQFPNYSSELNVNALELDDSALYLCASSLAGSQYQETQYFGPGTRLLVL.

In its sample, this clone was seen once. Here the CDR3 DNA reads TGTGCCAGCAGTGGCACAGGGGGCACCGGGGAGCTGTTTTTT. This gives the protein CASSGTGGTGELFF. The chain joins TRBV2 to TRBJ2-2; 8 bases are a match to TRBD1. Germline V lookup: CDR1 SNHLY, CDR2 FYNNEI. After removal of 4 bases from V and 4 bases from J, the junction contained 2 bases not matched to a gene. The CDR3 is 14 amino acids.

The chain employs TRBV7-2 and TRBJ2-2; 10 bases match TRBD2. The CDR3 is 15 amino acids. Germline CDR1 reads SGHTA; CDR2 reads FQGNSA. The ends lost 5 bases at V and 7 bases at J; junction bases unmatched: 7. This CDR3 reads CASSPAGGPIGELFF. CDR3 nucleotide sequence: TGTGCCAGCAGCCCAGCGGGGGGGCCAATCGGGGAGCTGTTTTTT. Drawing the rest from reference TRBV7-2 and TRBJ2-2, the complete variable domain is GAGVSQSPSNKVTEKGKDVELRCDPISGHTALYWYRQSLGQGLEFLIYFQGNSAPDKSGLPSDRFSAERTGGSVSTLTIQRTQQEDSAVYLCASSPAGGPIGELFFGEGSRLTVL.

V is TRBV12-5 and J is TRBJ1-5; D call uncertain. CDR1 LGHNT and CDR2 FRNRAP come from the germline V gene. V lost 4 bases, J lost 1 base, and 5 bases lay in between. The CDR3 is 13 residues long. CDR3 DNA: TGTGCTAGTGGTTCGGACAGCAATCAGCCCCAGCATTTT. Translating it yields CASGSDSNQPQHF.

The chain carries TRBV9 and TRBJ2-2; D gene ambiguous. The germline V and J ends were trimmed by 2 bases and 2 bases, with 10 bases remaining between them. Looked up from germline, CDR1 is SGDLS and CDR2 is YYNGEE. This CDR3 spans 15 amino acids. DNA of the CDR3: TGTGCCAGCAGCGTCACCGGGCGAAACACCGGGGAGCTGTTTTTT. This codes for CASSVTGRNTGELFF.

The chain recombines TRBV4-1 with TRBJ1-1, with D perhaps matching TRBD1 (5 bases). The CDR3 is 14 residues long. V was pared by 1 base and J by 11 bases, with 17 bases between. The germline CDR1 and CDR2 sequences are MGHRA and YSYEKL. CDR3 region: CASSQVTGPKAAFF. The CDR3 DNA is TGCGCCAGCAGCCAAGTGACGGGACCCAAGGCGGCTTTCTTT.

The chain links TRBV19 to TRBJ1-5; D is ambiguous. The CDR3 runs 16 residues. Germline V gives CDR1 LNHDA, CDR2 SQIVND (reference sequence). V was pared by 4 bases and J by 2 bases, with 15 bases between. CDR3 loop: CASSRLAGVGNQPQHF. The CDR3 nucleotides read TGTGCCAGTAGTAGACTAGCGGGAGTTGGCAATCAGCCCCAGCATTTT.

This clone was seen only once. This rearrangement joins TRBV6-1 to TRBJ1-1; 7 bases are shared with TRBD1. This CDR3 spans 13 amino acids. Germline assignment: CDR1 MNHNS and CDR2 SASEGT. V lost 3 bases, J lost 6 bases, and 4 bases stayed unmatched. In DNA, the CDR3 is TGTGCCAGCAGTGAGCAGGGGGGTCCTGAAGCTTTCTTT. It translates to CASSEQGGPEAFF.

The rearrangement uses TRBV18 and TRBJ1-1, with D possibly being TRBD1 (6 bases). The CDR3 extends over 15 amino acids. Germline V gene sequence: CDR1 KGHSH, CDR2 LQKENI. Trimming took off 1 base at V and 3 bases at J, with 12 bases between the two ends. The CDR3 DNA follows: TGTGCCAGCTCACCACAGGTGCGACAGGACACTGAAGCTTTCTTT. Amino acid sequence: CASSPQVRQDTEAFF.

Only a few counts were recorded for this clone. V and J are TRBV7-9 and TRBJ2-7; D unclear. V was clipped by 2 bases and J by 4 bases, with 6 bases between them. The CDR3 covers 12 residues. The germline CDR1 and CDR2 sequences are SEHNR and FQNEAQ (reference sequence). As DNA, the CDR3 is TGTGCCAGCAGCTTACGGATGTACGAGCAGTACTTC. Protein product: CASSLRMYEQYF.

The genes are TRBV7-2 and TRBJ1-6, with 7 bases lining up with TRBD1. The CDR3 runs 15 residues. Germline CDR1 SGHTA, CDR2 FQGNSA. V lost 6 bases to trimming and J lost 10 bases; unmatched junction nucleotides: 12. The CDR3 nucleotides read TGTGCCAGCAGACCCCGACAGGGATGGGGGTCACCCCTCCACTTT. It is translated as CASRPRQGWGSPLHF.

CDR3 residues: CASSLRDRGNTEAFF. CDR3 DNA sequence: TGTGCCAGCAGCTTACGGGACAGGGGGAACACTGAAGCTTTCTTT. The rearrangement links TRBV11-1 to TRBJ1-1; 10 positions agree with TRBD1. Germline trimming cut 2 bases from V and 1 base from J; bases unmatched to any gene: 1. The germline V gene has CDR1 SGHAT and CDR2 FQDESV (reference sequence). The CDR3 totals 15 residues.

V usage is TRBV19 and J usage is TRBJ2-7; D call uncertain. Per the germline V gene, CDR1 is LNHDA and CDR2 is SQIVND (reference sequence). V shed 2 bases and J shed 3 bases, with 14 bases lying between them. This CDR3 is built from 15 residues. The CDR3 sequence is CASSISDNSIYEQYF. The CDR3 region has the DNA TGTGCCAGTAGTATAAGTGACAACTCGATCTACGAGCAGTACTTC. The full variable domain, with the rest looked up from reference TRBV19 and TRBJ2-7, is DGGITQSPKYLFRKEGQNVTLSCEQNLNHDAMYWYRQDPGQGLRLIYYSQIVNDFQKGDIAEGYSVSREKKESFPLTVTSAQKNPTAFYLCASSISDNSIYEQYFGPGTRLTVT.

This chain uses TRBV13 with TRBJ2-7; 11 bases align to TRBD1. This CDR3 spans 13 amino acids. The V and J ends lost 4 bases and 7 bases, in that order; junction bases with no gene match: 3. Germline CDR1 is PRHDT and CDR2 is FYEKMQ (reference sequence). The CDR3 loop reads CASSSDRGPEQYF. In nucleotides, the CDR3 is TGTGCCAGCAGCTCGGACAGGGGGCCGGAGCAGTACTTC.

The chain is built from TRBV11-3 and TRBJ2-7; no firm D call. Trimming shortened V by 0 bases and J by 6 bases, and 6 bases separated the two germline ends. Germline V CDR1 and CDR2: SGHNT, YENEEA. CDR3 length equals 12 residues. CDR3 sequence: CASSLDGFEQYF. The CDR3 DNA reads TGTGCCAGCAGCTTAGATGGTTTCGAGCAGTACTTC.